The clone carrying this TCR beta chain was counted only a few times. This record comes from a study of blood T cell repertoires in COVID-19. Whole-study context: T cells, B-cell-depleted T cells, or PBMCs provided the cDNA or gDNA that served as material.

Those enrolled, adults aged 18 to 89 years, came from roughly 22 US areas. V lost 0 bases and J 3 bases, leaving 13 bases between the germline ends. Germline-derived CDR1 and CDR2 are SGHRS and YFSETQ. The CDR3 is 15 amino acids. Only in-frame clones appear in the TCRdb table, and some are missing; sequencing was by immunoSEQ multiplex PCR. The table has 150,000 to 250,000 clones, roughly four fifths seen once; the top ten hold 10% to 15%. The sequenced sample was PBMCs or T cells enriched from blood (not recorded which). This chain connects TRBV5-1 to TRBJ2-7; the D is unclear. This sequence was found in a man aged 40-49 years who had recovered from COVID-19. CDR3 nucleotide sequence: TGCGCCAGCAGCTTGGACCACGCCCTACTCTACGAGCAGTACTTC. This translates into CASSLDHALLYEQYF.